This T cell receptor beta chain was recovered during a study of cytomegalovirus exposure and HLA in healthy donors. Study-wide background: It was reported in a later analysis that the 120 or so validation repertoires used the same platform as the approximately 670 first-cohort repertoires. Findings and limits, study-wide: Reportedly, diagnosis of cytomegalovirus status by the classifier showed high specificity and sensitivity. The authors listed 150 or so TCR beta chains as cytomegalovirus-associated. The CMV antigen specificity of a few CMV-associated chains was confirmed through in vitro analysis.

CDR3 length: 16 residues. Concerning this clone: Its target is not known.

Sequencing used immunoSEQ multiplex PCR; TCRdb keeps in-frame clones, though not all of them. The sample contains 190,000 or so clones, roughly four fifths of which appear only once. The source material was PBMCs. V is TRBV12-2 and J is TRBJ1-2; the D call TRBD1 from the table was never checked on the DNA. TRBV12-2 is listed as a pseudogene. The source is a woman between 18 and 29 years old in good health and CMV-seropositive. In DNA, the CDR3 is TGTGCAAGTCGCTTAGGTGGGGTGGTAAGGGGCTATGGCTACACCTTC. Translated: CASRLGGVVRGYGYTF.